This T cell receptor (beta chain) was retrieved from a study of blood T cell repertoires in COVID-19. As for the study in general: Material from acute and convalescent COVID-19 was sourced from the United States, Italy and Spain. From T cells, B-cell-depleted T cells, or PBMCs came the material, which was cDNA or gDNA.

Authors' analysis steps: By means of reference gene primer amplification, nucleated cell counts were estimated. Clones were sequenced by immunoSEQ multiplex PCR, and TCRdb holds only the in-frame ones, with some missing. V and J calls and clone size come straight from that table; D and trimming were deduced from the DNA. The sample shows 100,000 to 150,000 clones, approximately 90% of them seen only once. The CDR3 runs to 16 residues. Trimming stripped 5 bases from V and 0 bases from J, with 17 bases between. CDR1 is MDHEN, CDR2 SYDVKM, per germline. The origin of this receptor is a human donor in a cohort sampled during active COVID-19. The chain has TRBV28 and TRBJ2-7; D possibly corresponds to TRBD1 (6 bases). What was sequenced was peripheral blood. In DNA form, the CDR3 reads TGTGCCAGCAGTCTTCCACGGGACATCAGCTCCTACGAGCAGTACTTC. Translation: CASSLPRDISSYEQYF.